The clone carrying this TCR beta chain was counted once. These data belong to a study of blood T cell repertoires in COVID-19. Measured with immunoSEQ multiplex PCR; TCRdb has only the in-frame clones, and not every one. This sample has roughly 160,000 clones, with approximately 83% found just once. This receptor was taken from a man in his sixties with acute or convalescent COVID-19. The sample consisted of peripheral blood.

The CDR3 nucleotides read TGTGCCAGCAGTCCCCGCGGGACGCCCACCTACGAGCAGTACTTC. It translates to CASSPRGTPTYEQYF. The chain employs TRBV27 and TRBJ2-7; tentative D call: TRBD2 (6 bases). There are 15 residues in the CDR3. Per the germline V gene, CDR1 is MNHEY and CDR2 is SMNVEV (reference sequence). Trimming left V 5 bases short and J 2 bases short, with 16 bases between.